The 21 T cell receptor beta chains below all came from one sample that was sequenced in a study of T cell responses to AZD1222 COVID-19 vaccine. Sequenced by immunoSEQ multiplex PCR; TCRdb stores in-frame clones only, minus some. The table includes about 150,000 clones, 90% detected once. The sample was peripheral blood, taken 28 days after the second AZD1222 dose. These receptors were obtained from an adult who received the AZD1222 COVID-19 vaccine.

The chain links TRBV11-2 to TRBJ1-5; D is perhaps TRBD1 (6 bases). In germline, CDR1 is SGHAT, CDR2 FQNNGV. The V end was cut by 2 bases, the J end by 6 bases, with 14 bases between. The CDR3 runs 15 residues. The CDR3 spells CASSLTTQQGQPQHF. CDR3 DNA sequence: TGTGCCAGCAGCTTAACTACACAACAGGGTCAGCCCCAGCATTTT.

To note about this clone: Different DNA sequences within this sample yield the same CDR3. DNA for the CDR3: TGTGCCAGTAGTATTCGGGGGAGCTCCTACGAGCAGTACTTC. This translates into CASSIRGSSYEQYF. V is TRBV19 and J is TRBJ2-7, with a tentative D call TRBD2 (6 bases). The CDR3 loop spans 14 amino acids. V was trimmed by 3 bases and J by 0 bases, leaving 9 bases between them. Germline V gives CDR1 LNHDA, CDR2 SQIVND (reference sequence).

This chain links TRBV30 with TRBJ2-7, with D perhaps being TRBD1 or TRBD2 (7 bases each). Germline CDR1 GTSNPN, CDR2 SVGIG (reference sequence). The CDR3 totals 11 residues. The V gene lost 8 bases and the J gene lost 7 bases, with 15 bases spanning the gap. The CDR3 nucleotides are TGTGCCGCGGGGAGGGGGCGAGAGCAGTACTTC. Translated, it gives CAAGRGREQYF. The full variable domain, completed using reference TRBV30 and TRBJ2-7, is SQTIHQWPATLVQPVGSPLSLECTVEGTSNPNLYWYRQAAGRGLQLLFYSVGIGQISSEVPQNLSASRPQDRQFILSSKKLLLSDSGFYLCAAGRGREQYFGPGTRLTVT.

V usage is TRBV28 and J usage is TRBJ2-2; D not resolved. The CDR3 sequence is 16 residues long. V lost 5 bases to trimming and J lost 1 base, with 14 bases between them. CDR1 is MDHEN, CDR2 SYDVKM, per germline. The CDR3 here is CASSPGARRNTGELFF. DNA for the CDR3: TGTGCCAGCAGTCCAGGAGCTCGGCGGAACACCGGGGAGCTGTTTTTT.

The chain joins TRBV18 to TRBJ2-7; 7 nucleotides align to TRBD1. The length of the CDR3 is 14 residues. Germline loops: CDR1 KGHSH, CDR2 LQKENI. V was clipped by 4 bases and J by 6 bases; unmatched bases: 9. The CDR3 is CASSLSEGAGEQYF. The CDR3 DNA is TGTGCCAGCTCACTGTCCGAGGGGGCAGGCGAGCAGTACTTC.

The rearrangement joins TRBV9 to TRBJ2-1, with D perhaps matching TRBD2 (5 bases). Germline CDR1 and CDR2: SGDLS and YYNGEE. The CDR3 runs 15 residues. Trimming cost V 4 bases and J 6 bases, with 17 bases left between them. Here the CDR3 reads CASSLDGRGINEQFF. In nucleotides, the CDR3 is TGTGCCAGCAGCCTGGACGGCCGGGGAATCAATGAGCAGTTCTTC.

V is TRBV6-1 and J is TRBJ2-7; 7 bases map to TRBD1. This CDR3 contains 15 residues. CDR1 is MNHNS and CDR2 is SASEGT in the germline V gene. Unmatched junction bases numbered 8, after V lost 3 bases and J lost 3 bases. The CDR3, as DNA: TGTGCCAGCAGTGATGGTGGGACAGACTTCTACGAGCAGTACTTC. It encodes CASSDGGTDFYEQYF.

This chain joins TRBV6-2 or TRBV6-3 and TRBJ2-3, with D possibly matching TRBD1 (5 bases). The germline V and J ends were trimmed by 6 bases and 7 bases, with 8 bases remaining between them. The CDR3 length is 11 residues. Germline V CDR1 and CDR2: MNHEY, SVGEGT. CDR3 in amino acids: CASSRTYTQYF. The CDR3 DNA reads as TGTGCCAGCAGCAGGACATATACGCAGTATTTT.

V usage is TRBV6-2 or TRBV6-3 and J usage is TRBJ2-3, with 8 nucleotides matching TRBD2. CDR3 size: 15 residues. The V segment lost 6 bases and the J segment 2 bases; nucleotides outside the gene matches: 7. Looked up from germline, CDR1 is MNHEY and CDR2 is SVGEGT. The CDR3 coding sequence is TGTGCCAGCAGCCGCGGACTAGCCACCACAGATACGCAGTATTTT. Translating it yields CASSRGLATTDTQYF.

This clone was recorded once. The V call is TRBV4-2, the J call TRBJ2-7; D gene unclear. With 0 bases removed from V and 3 bases from J, the gap between germline ends came to 12 bases. This CDR3 has 15 residues. The germline V gene has CDR1 LGHNA and CDR2 YNFKEQ. This chain's CDR3 is CASSQDRVRVYEQYF. CDR3 bases: TGTGCCAGCAGCCAAGATAGAGTAAGAGTCTACGAGCAGTACTTC.

The chain joins TRBV6-5 to TRBJ1-2, with D possibly matching TRBD1 (5 bases). Per germline, CDR1 MNHEY and CDR2 SVGAGI. V was pared by 3 bases and J by 2 bases, with 13 bases between. CDR3 length: 15 amino acids. The CDR3 DNA sequence: TGTGCCAGCAGTTATTGGCAGGGTCGAAACTATGGCTACACCTTC. It specifies CASSYWQGRNYGYTF.

This clone has a handful of counts. The CDR3 DNA sequence: TGTGCCAGCAGCTTGGATGGAAGGGCCCAGCATTTT. Translation gives CASSLDGRAQHF. The chain combines TRBV5-4 with TRBJ1-5, with D unresolved. Per the germline V gene, CDR1 is SGHNT and CDR2 is YYREEE (reference sequence). The CDR3 extends over 12 amino acids. The germline V and J ends were trimmed by 0 bases and 11 bases, with 9 bases remaining between them. The variable domain in full, with the rest retrieved from reference TRBV5-4 and TRBJ1-5, is ETGVTQSPTHLIKTRGQQVTLRCSSQSGHNTVSWYQQALGQGPQFIFQYYREEENGRGNFPPRFSGLQFPNYSSELNVNALELDDSALYLCASSLDGRAQHFGDGTRLSIL.

The chain combines TRBV5-1 with TRBJ1-1, with TRBD1 as a possible D gene (6 bases). This CDR3 has 15 amino acids. Trimming shortened V by 0 bases and J by 0 bases, and 9 bases separated the two germline ends. Germline V gene data show CDR1 as SGHRS and CDR2 as YFSETQ. The CDR3 loop is CASSLATGMNTEAFF. CDR3 sequence (DNA): TGCGCCAGCAGCTTGGCCACAGGGATGAACACTGAAGCTTTCTTT.

The chain combines TRBV9 with TRBJ2-5; TRBD1 agrees at 8 bases. The V segment lost 0 bases and the J segment 6 bases; nucleotides outside the gene matches: 13. CDR1 and CDR2 from the germline V gene are SGDLS and YYNGEE. The CDR3 consists of 17 residues. The CDR3 sequence: CASSVGLGTGDMKTQYF. The CDR3 DNA follows: TGTGCCAGCAGCGTAGGGTTAGGGACAGGCGATATGAAGACCCAGTACTTC.

The rearrangement uses TRBV5-5 and TRBJ2-7; D may be TRBD1 (6 bases). This CDR3 spans 16 amino acids. Per germline, CDR1 SGHKS and CDR2 YYEKEE (reference sequence). With 4 bases removed from V and 3 bases from J, the gap between germline ends came to 20 bases. CDR3 sequence reads: CASSKMPSGQSYEQYF. CDR3 DNA: TGTGCCAGCAGCAAAATGCCTTCAGGACAGAGCTACGAGCAGTACTTC.

The chain joins TRBV7-6 to TRBJ2-5; no clear D. Germline-derived CDR1 and CDR2 are SGHVS and FNYEAQ. The V gene lost 3 bases and the J gene lost 2 bases, with 7 bases spanning the gap. The CDR3 is 13 residues long. The CDR3 DNA reads TGTGCCAGCAGCTTTGGTAGTCAAGAGACCCAGTACTTC. Its translation is CASSFGSQETQYF.

This clone was detected only once. This chain uses TRBV28 with TRBJ1-3; D is uncertain. Trimming removed 8 bases from V and 0 bases from J, with 11 bases in between. Germline CDR1 and CDR2: MDHEN and SYDVKM. This CDR3 region has 14 residues. CDR3 in DNA: TGTGCCAGCGGCGCCGAGCTCTCTGGAAACACCATATATTTT. Translating gives CASGAELSGNTIYF.

The chain couples TRBV6-2 or TRBV6-3 to TRBJ1-3; D gene uncertain. The CDR3 spans 14 residues. Trimming stripped 4 bases from V and 0 bases from J, with 7 bases between. Looked up from germline, CDR1 is MNHEY and CDR2 is SVGEGT. The CDR3 coding sequence is TGTGCCAGCAGTTCCAGCAGCTCTGGAAACACCATATATTTT. Protein: CASSSSSSGNTIYF.

The chain recombines TRBV18 with TRBJ1-2; 10 positions match TRBD1. Germline loops: CDR1 KGHSH, CDR2 LQKENI. Trimming took 0 bases from V and 6 from J; bases not matched to a gene: 4. The CDR3 runs to 15 residues. The CDR3 nucleotides are TGTGCCAGCTCACCACCAGACAGGGGGCCTGATGGCTACACCTTC. It encodes CASSPPDRGPDGYTF.

The genes are TRBV7-8 and TRBJ2-2, with D uncertain. Germline lookup yields CDR1 SGHVS and CDR2 FQNEAQ. CDR3 length: 14 amino acids. Trimming removed 1 base from V and 4 bases from J, with 7 bases in between. The CDR3 sequence: CASSLELATGELFF. In DNA, the CDR3 is TGTGCCAGCAGCTTAGAACTTGCCACCGGGGAGCTGTTTTTT.

This rearrangement joins TRBV5-3 to TRBJ2-5, with D unclear. TRBV5-3 is sorted into the ORF group, with uncertain function. The ends were cut back, 1 base at V and 4 bases at J, with 17 bases in the middle. This CDR3 contains 16 residues. CDR3: CARSLMPAGRRETQYF. The DNA of the CDR3 is TGTGCCAGAAGCTTGATGCCAGCTGGACGCAGAGAGACCCAGTACTTC.